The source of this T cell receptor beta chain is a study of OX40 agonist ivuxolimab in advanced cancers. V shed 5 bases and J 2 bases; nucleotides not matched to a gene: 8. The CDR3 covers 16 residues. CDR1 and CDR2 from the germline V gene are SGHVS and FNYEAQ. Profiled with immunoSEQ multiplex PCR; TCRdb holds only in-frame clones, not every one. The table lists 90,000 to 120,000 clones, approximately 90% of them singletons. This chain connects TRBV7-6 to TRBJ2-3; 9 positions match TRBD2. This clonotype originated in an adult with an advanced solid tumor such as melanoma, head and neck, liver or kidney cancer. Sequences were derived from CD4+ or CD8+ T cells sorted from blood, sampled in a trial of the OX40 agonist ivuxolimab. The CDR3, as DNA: TGTGCCAGCAGCGGATGGGCTAGCGGGGTCACAGATACGCAGTATTTT. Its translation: CASSGWASGVTDTQYF.